The sequence of this T cell receptor (beta chain) was determined in a study of vaccination and CD4 T cells after COVID-19. Study-level information: Samples were taken after vaccination, a median of around 67 days after dose two, with a range of 14 to 241. The authors used overlapping spike peptides from SARS-CoV-2, HCoV-NL63, HCoV-OC43 and HCoV-229E to stimulate cells.

Cultured CD4+ T cells had their DNA profiled by the Oncomine TCR Beta short-read assay. TCRdb analysed the PCR reads with MiXCR anew, one entry per CDR3 protein. The table records approximately 8,000 distinct CDR3 sequences, approximately 37% of them present only once. Sample treatment: roughly 10-day PBMC culture with coronavirus spike peptide pools or control peptides (ViraFEST assay). Gathering of the CD4+ T cells, from the unexposed donor, took place before the COVID-19 pandemic (2011-2018). Medium was half-exchanged with fresh IL-2 medium on days 3 and 7. Probes of unexposed-donor CD4+ T cells used SARS-CoV-2 S/N and four cold-coronavirus spikes (cells permitting). Note on this clonotype: Its cognate antigen is unknown.

V was pared by 4 bases and J by 5 bases, with 15 bases between. Germline V CDR1 and CDR2: GTSNPN, SVGIG (reference sequence). The CDR3 sequence is 14 residues long. The TCR originated in a human donor in good health. This chain uses TRBV30 with TRBJ1-5; tentative D call: TRBD1 (5 bases). Sequencing input: CD4+ T cells from blood, cultured in vitro. The CDR3 sequence is CAWNAPPGYQPQHF. CDR3 DNA sequence: TGTGCCTGGAACGCCCCTCCAGGGTATCAGCCCCAGCATTTT.